This T cell receptor (beta chain) was sequenced in a study of blood T cell repertoires in COVID-19 (dated by TCRdb to between 2020 and 2021). General notes on the study: The collaborator samples originated in the United States, Italy and Spain and spanned the acute and convalescent phases of COVID-19. The material from the prospective study consisted of cDNA or gDNA derived from T cells, B-cell-depleted T cells, or PBMCs. Deeply sampled blood TCRbeta repertoires from subjects exposed to, actively infected with, or recovered from COVID-19 were included in the dataset. The repertoires were released in a freely available public database intended as a resource for research on the immune response to SARS-CoV-2. Samples were obtained from the ongoing ImmuneRACE study (first 160 participants) and from roughly 1,300 subjects provided by 6 global collaborators. Nearly every sample came with metadata listing a de-identified subject ID, COVID-19 status, age in years and sex. HLA class I and class II types, where available, came from metadata supplied by the sample provider rather than from assay-based typing. What the study reported, not specific to this receptor: How much clinical and demographic metadata was included differed by source and by participant, and the metadata was provided uncurated.

V was cut back by 0 bases and J by 9 bases, leaving a gap of 18 bases between them. The CDR3 numbers 17 residues from cysteine through phenylalanine. The sequence is cut down to CDR3 DNA, 51 bases in frame from base 1. The germline V gene (reference sequence) supplies CDR1 LNHNV and CDR2 YYDKDF. Each collaborating institution followed its own protocols to collect whole blood in K2EDTA tubes. For TCRbeta analysis, collaborator samples were shipped as frozen whole blood, as isolated PBMCs, or as DNA extracted from either sample type. This clone has only one observation. The specificity of this receptor is unknown. Base qualities are missing; no much larger clone stands one base away. The immunoSEQ Assay, a bias-controlled multiplex PCR, was used to amplify TCRbeta CDR3 regions from genomic DNA. Regarding the original processing steps: The number of nucleated cells in each sample was estimated by amplification of reference gene primers within the assay. Sequence reads were collapsed and filtered to measure the absolute abundance of every unique TCRbeta CDR3 rearrangement. For each sample, productive Simpson clonality was calculated as the square root of Simpson's diversity index over productive rearrangements. Held by TCRdb, this immuneACCESS table contains in-frame sequences only and omits some clones. Under half of the omission traces to an unresolved V gene where checked; the cause of the rest is unknown. That table supplies the V and J calls and clone size; D and trimming were determined from the DNA. A total of fewer than 500,000 clones appear in this sample, more than 80% of them only once. Jointly, the top ten make up 1.4% to 1.5% of the sample.

This sequence uses TRBV15 and TRBJ1-6, with the D segment identity uncertain. The sequenced material came from peripheral blood. The source is a woman in her twenties or thirties with active or convalescent COVID-19. The CDR3 reads CATSRDFRANGGSPLHF. The DNA sequence reads TGTGCCACCAGCAGAGATTTTCGGGCCAACGGAGGTTCACCCCTCCACTTT.